This T cell receptor beta chain was sequenced in a study of human T cells and chemical hapten exposure. Across the study: There were per-sample TCR yield variations, arising mainly from small pooled library volume differences.

TCRdb re-analysed the RACE reads in MiXCR, keeping a single row per CDR3 protein. This table holds 65,000 to 90,000 distinct CDR3 sequences, 14% found once. Time point here: pre-sensitization, week 0. As for treatment: therapeutic diphenylcyclopropenone sensitization with weekly scalp DPC. Germline CDR1 and CDR2: GTSNPN and SVGIG (reference sequence). This CDR3 contains 16 residues. V was pared by 1 base and J by 0 bases, with 12 bases between. This chain links TRBV30 with TRBJ2-2; D may correspond to TRBD1 or TRBD2 (5 bases each). The origin of this receptor is a woman between 50 and 59 years old with alopecia areata. Some clones in this sample may be carry-over from other donors' samples. The sample in question was whole blood, obtained in connection with sensitization to the hapten diphenylcyclopropenone (DPC). The CDR3 sequence: CAWSGDRPPNTGELFF. The CDR3 DNA is TGTGCCTGGAGTGGGGACCGACCCCCGAACACCGGGGAGCTGTTTTTT.